The 20 T cell receptor beta chains below come from one sample, sequenced in a study of regulatory T cells in long-lasting Graves disease. Arm-PCR of CDR3 regions with iRepertoire HTBI primers generated TCR beta libraries. TCRdb fed the multiplex PCR reads into MiXCR, producing one record per CDR3 protein. The sample lists hundreds of thousands of distinct CDR3 sequences; about 14% were seen once. As for time point: newly diagnosed GD, antithyroid drugs for less than 3 months. From PBMCs, RNA was extracted and then used to make the TCR library. These data were also reused for a study on T cells in Graves' hyperthyroidism and ophthalmopathy.

The sequencing here drew on peripheral blood mononuclear cells (PBMCs), taken at new diagnosis, from a patient treated with antithyroid drugs. The receptors stem from a young man with Graves disease.

This clonotype occurred many times. This chain joins TRBV12-3 or TRBV12-4 and TRBJ2-7; possibly TRBD1 for D (6 bases). The length of the CDR3 is 14 residues. V was trimmed by 5 bases and J by 4 bases, leaving 15 bases between them. CDR3 region: CASSDRNWEYEQYF. The CDR3 DNA reads TGTGCCAGCAGTGACAGGAACTGGGAATACGAGCAGTACTTC.

This clonotype occurred many times. The chain employs TRBV7-8 and TRBJ2-3; D perhaps matches TRBD1 (6 bases). The germline V gene encodes CDR1 SGHVS and CDR2 FQNEAQ. V was shortened by 2 bases and J by 4 bases, with 16 bases between the two germline ends. This CDR3 contains 16 residues. The DNA for the CDR3 is TGTGCCAGCAGCTTATTAGCAGGGGCGGTGGCAGATACGCAGTATTTT. Protein product: CASSLLAGAVADTQYF.

The sample holds many counts of this clonotype. This chain joins TRBV7-3 and TRBJ2-2; tentative D call: TRBD1 (5 bases). V was cut by 2 bases and J by 10 bases, with 11 bases left in between. Germline lookup yields CDR1 SGHTA and CDR2 FQGTGA. The CDR3 runs to 13 residues. The CDR3 protein is CASSLFREEELFF. DNA of the CDR3: TGTGCCAGCAGCTTATTCAGGGAAGAGGAGCTGTTTTTT.

The chain links TRBV30 to TRBJ1-1; possibly TRBD1 for D (5 bases). The CDR3 length is 13 residues. In germline, CDR1 is GTSNPN, CDR2 SVGIG (reference sequence). V was trimmed by 2 bases and J by 3 bases, leaving 10 bases between them. CDR3 in DNA: TGTGCCTGGAGTTCAGGGTTCTACACTGAAGCTTTCTTT. Its translation is CAWSSGFYTEAFF. Drawing the rest from reference TRBV30 and TRBJ1-1, the complete variable domain is SQTIHQWPATLVQPVGSPLSLECTVEGTSNPNLYWYRQAAGRGLQLLFYSVGIGQISSEVPQNLSASRPQDRQFILSSKKLLLSDSGFYLCAWSSGFYTEAFFGQGTRLTVV.

There are many counts of this clonotype. The chain has TRBV20-1 and TRBJ2-5; D not certain. Between the trimmed V and J ends, which lost 6 bases and 5 bases, there was a span of 10 bases. The CDR3 has 11 amino acids. The germline V gene encodes CDR1 DFQATT and CDR2 SNEGSKA (reference sequence). The CDR3 sequence: CSAYIRETQYF. The DNA for the CDR3 is TGCAGTGCATACATAAGGGAGACCCAGTACTTC.

A remark on this clonotype: A much bigger clone sits one base away, suggesting this may be a read error. The gene calls are TRBV20-1 and TRBJ1-4, with D possibly being TRBD1 (5 bases). The V gene's germline CDR1 is DFQATT and CDR2 SNEGSKA (reference sequence). The CDR3 has 17 amino acids. The chain's CDR3 is CSARADGPRATNEKLLF. The CDR3 nucleotides read TGCAGTGCTAGAGCAGACGGGCCCAGGGCAACTAATGAAAAACTGCTTTTT.

In its sample, this clonotype was seen a few times. Written as DNA, the CDR3 is TGTGCCAGCGGAGCGTCCCTGGACGGGGAGACCCAGTACTTC. Translation: CASGASLDGETQYF. The chain combines TRBV25-1 with TRBJ2-5; D not resolved. This CDR3 has 14 residues. V gave up 8 bases and J gave up 5 bases, with 18 bases separating them. Germline V lookup: CDR1 MGHDK, CDR2 SYGVNS. Full variable domain (rest looked up from reference TRBV25-1 and TRBJ2-5): EADIYQTPRYLVIGTGKKITLECSQTMGHDKMYWYQQDPGMELHLIHYSYGVNSTEKGDLSSESTVSRIRTEHFPLTLESARPSHTSQYLCASGASLDGETQYFGPGTRLLVL.

This clonotype was recorded at least ten times. This chain connects TRBV2 to TRBJ2-5, with 8 positions matching TRBD2. V lost 6 bases, J lost 3 bases, and 0 bases stayed unmatched. The CDR3 is 12 residues long. The germline V gene encodes CDR1 SNHLY and CDR2 FYNNEI. For the CDR3, the DNA is TGTGCCAGCAGACTAGCGGAAGAGACCCAGTACTTC. It codes for CASRLAEETQYF.

This clonotype has more than one count but fewer than ten. The chain has TRBV27 and TRBJ2-1; TRBD2 aligns across 8 bases. Per the germline V gene, CDR1 is MNHEY and CDR2 is SMNVEV (reference sequence). The trim removed 5 bases at V and 7 bases at J, leaving 13 bases unmatched. This CDR3 is built from 16 residues. The CDR3 loop reads CASSLLTSGPGNEQFF. CDR3 bases: TGTGCCAGCAGTCTGCTAACTAGCGGACCCGGTAATGAGCAGTTCTTC.

This clonotype was observed at least ten times. This rearrangement joins TRBV10-3 to TRBJ2-1; TRBD1 is a possible D gene (5 bases). Germline V gene data show CDR1 as ENHRY and CDR2 as SYGVKD. The length of the CDR3 is 13 residues. V gave up 5 bases and J gave up 4 bases, with 9 bases separating them. For the CDR3, the DNA is TGTGCCATCAGTATCGACAGATACAATGAGCAGTTCTTC. It encodes CAISIDRYNEQFF.

This clonotype showed up many times. The chain employs TRBV11-2 and TRBJ2-7; 11 bases are shared with TRBD2. J gave up 6 bases and V 5 bases, and 18 bases lay outside the gene matches. There are 18 residues in the CDR3. Germline lookup yields CDR1 SGHAT and CDR2 FQNNGV. This CDR3 is CASSPGTSGHGKKGEQYF. CDR3 coding DNA: TGTGCCAGCAGCCCCGGGACTAGCGGCCACGGCAAAAAGGGCGAGCAGTACTTC.

This clonotype showed up many times. The rearrangement joins TRBV3-1 to TRBJ2-1; D unresolved. The CDR3 is made up of 17 amino acids. CDR1 and CDR2 (germline): LGHDT, YNNKEL (reference sequence). V was trimmed by 0 bases and J by 5 bases, leaving 17 bases between them. The DNA of the CDR3 is TGTGCCAGCAGCCAAGAGGCACTACCCTCGATGAACAATGAGCAGTTCTTC. This codes for CASSQEALPSMNNEQFF.

This clonotype was observed at least ten times. The DNA of the CDR3 is TGTGCCAGCAGCCGGGCGGAGATGAACACTGAAGCTTTCTTT. Protein: CASSRAEMNTEAFF. The rearrangement uses TRBV3-1 and TRBJ1-1, with no clear D. Germline V CDR1 and CDR2: LGHDT, YNNKEL (reference sequence). The CDR3 is made up of 14 amino acids. V lost 4 bases and J 0 bases, leaving 9 bases between the germline ends.

This chain uses TRBV7-8 with TRBJ2-3, with TRBD1 matching 9 bases. Germline CDR1 is SGHVS and CDR2 is FQNEAQ. After removal of 3 bases from V and 2 bases from J, the junction contained 3 bases not matched to a gene. The CDR3 has 15 residues. The CDR3: CASSLRQGDTDTQYF. DNA of the CDR3: TGTGCCAGCAGCTTGAGACAGGGGGACACAGATACGCAGTATTTT.

At least ten counts were recorded for this clonotype. V is TRBV5-1 and J is TRBJ2-6, with no clear D. The V and J ends lost 2 bases and 0 bases respectively, with 6 bases between them. The CDR3 is made up of 15 amino acids. The germline CDR1 and CDR2 sequences are SGHRS and YFSETQ. CDR3 in amino acids: CASSFSASGANVLTF. For the CDR3, the DNA is TGCGCCAGCAGCTTCTCAGCCTCTGGGGCCAACGTCCTGACTTTC.

In the case of this clonotype: This may come from a read error, since a much larger clone is one base off. The V call is TRBV6-5, the J call TRBJ1-1, with TRBD1 as a possible D gene (5 bases). CDR3 length: 13 residues. Germline V gene data show CDR1 as MNHEY and CDR2 as SVGAGI. The CDR3, as DNA: TGTGCCAGCAGTTACTCCTTGGACACTGGAGCTTTCTTT. This encodes CASSYSLDTGAFF.

This clonotype came up a few times. The rearrangement joins TRBV6-1 to TRBJ2-7, with 8 bases that match TRBD2. Germline V lookup: CDR1 MNHNS, CDR2 SASEGT. V dropped 7 bases and J dropped 4; count of bases not matched to a gene: 9. The CDR3 is 14 residues long. This CDR3 is CASTRDSGDYEQYF. The CDR3 DNA follows: TGTGCCAGCACCCGTGATAGCGGGGATTACGAGCAGTACTTC.

This clonotype occurred a few times. The chain has TRBV5-4 and TRBJ2-1; 9 bases agree with TRBD2. The CDR3 is 15 residues long. Germline CDR1 is SGHNT and CDR2 is YYREEE (reference sequence). V shed 4 bases and J 8 bases; nucleotides not matched to a gene: 10. The CDR3 sequence is CASSTQREAGDEQFF. DNA for the CDR3: TGTGCCAGCAGCACTCAGCGGGAGGCTGGGGATGAGCAGTTCTTC.

This clonotype was picked up many times. V usage is TRBV30 and J usage is TRBJ2-7; no reliable D call. The germline gives CDR1 GTSNPN, CDR2 SVGIG (reference sequence). Trimming removed 2 bases at V and 2 bases at J, with 4 bases between. This CDR3 region has 11 residues. CDR3 DNA sequence: TGTGCCTGGAGTAAACCCTACGAGCAGTACTTC. This translates into CAWSKPYEQYF. Variable domain in full (rest from reference TRBV30 and TRBJ2-7): SQTIHQWPATLVQPVGSPLSLECTVEGTSNPNLYWYRQAAGRGLQLLFYSVGIGQISSEVPQNLSASRPQDRQFILSSKKLLLSDSGFYLCAWSKPYEQYFGPGTRLTVT.

Many counts were recorded for this clonotype. The V gene is TRBV11-3, the J gene TRBJ2-1, with 11 bases aligning to TRBD2. With 4 bases clipped from V and 3 bases from J, the junction kept 2 bases outside the gene matches. CDR3 length: 15 amino acids. Germline V CDR1 and CDR2: SGHNT, YENEEA. DNA for the CDR3: TGTGCCAGCAGCTCACTAGCGGGAGACTACAATGAGCAGTTCTTC. Encoded protein: CASSSLAGDYNEQFF.